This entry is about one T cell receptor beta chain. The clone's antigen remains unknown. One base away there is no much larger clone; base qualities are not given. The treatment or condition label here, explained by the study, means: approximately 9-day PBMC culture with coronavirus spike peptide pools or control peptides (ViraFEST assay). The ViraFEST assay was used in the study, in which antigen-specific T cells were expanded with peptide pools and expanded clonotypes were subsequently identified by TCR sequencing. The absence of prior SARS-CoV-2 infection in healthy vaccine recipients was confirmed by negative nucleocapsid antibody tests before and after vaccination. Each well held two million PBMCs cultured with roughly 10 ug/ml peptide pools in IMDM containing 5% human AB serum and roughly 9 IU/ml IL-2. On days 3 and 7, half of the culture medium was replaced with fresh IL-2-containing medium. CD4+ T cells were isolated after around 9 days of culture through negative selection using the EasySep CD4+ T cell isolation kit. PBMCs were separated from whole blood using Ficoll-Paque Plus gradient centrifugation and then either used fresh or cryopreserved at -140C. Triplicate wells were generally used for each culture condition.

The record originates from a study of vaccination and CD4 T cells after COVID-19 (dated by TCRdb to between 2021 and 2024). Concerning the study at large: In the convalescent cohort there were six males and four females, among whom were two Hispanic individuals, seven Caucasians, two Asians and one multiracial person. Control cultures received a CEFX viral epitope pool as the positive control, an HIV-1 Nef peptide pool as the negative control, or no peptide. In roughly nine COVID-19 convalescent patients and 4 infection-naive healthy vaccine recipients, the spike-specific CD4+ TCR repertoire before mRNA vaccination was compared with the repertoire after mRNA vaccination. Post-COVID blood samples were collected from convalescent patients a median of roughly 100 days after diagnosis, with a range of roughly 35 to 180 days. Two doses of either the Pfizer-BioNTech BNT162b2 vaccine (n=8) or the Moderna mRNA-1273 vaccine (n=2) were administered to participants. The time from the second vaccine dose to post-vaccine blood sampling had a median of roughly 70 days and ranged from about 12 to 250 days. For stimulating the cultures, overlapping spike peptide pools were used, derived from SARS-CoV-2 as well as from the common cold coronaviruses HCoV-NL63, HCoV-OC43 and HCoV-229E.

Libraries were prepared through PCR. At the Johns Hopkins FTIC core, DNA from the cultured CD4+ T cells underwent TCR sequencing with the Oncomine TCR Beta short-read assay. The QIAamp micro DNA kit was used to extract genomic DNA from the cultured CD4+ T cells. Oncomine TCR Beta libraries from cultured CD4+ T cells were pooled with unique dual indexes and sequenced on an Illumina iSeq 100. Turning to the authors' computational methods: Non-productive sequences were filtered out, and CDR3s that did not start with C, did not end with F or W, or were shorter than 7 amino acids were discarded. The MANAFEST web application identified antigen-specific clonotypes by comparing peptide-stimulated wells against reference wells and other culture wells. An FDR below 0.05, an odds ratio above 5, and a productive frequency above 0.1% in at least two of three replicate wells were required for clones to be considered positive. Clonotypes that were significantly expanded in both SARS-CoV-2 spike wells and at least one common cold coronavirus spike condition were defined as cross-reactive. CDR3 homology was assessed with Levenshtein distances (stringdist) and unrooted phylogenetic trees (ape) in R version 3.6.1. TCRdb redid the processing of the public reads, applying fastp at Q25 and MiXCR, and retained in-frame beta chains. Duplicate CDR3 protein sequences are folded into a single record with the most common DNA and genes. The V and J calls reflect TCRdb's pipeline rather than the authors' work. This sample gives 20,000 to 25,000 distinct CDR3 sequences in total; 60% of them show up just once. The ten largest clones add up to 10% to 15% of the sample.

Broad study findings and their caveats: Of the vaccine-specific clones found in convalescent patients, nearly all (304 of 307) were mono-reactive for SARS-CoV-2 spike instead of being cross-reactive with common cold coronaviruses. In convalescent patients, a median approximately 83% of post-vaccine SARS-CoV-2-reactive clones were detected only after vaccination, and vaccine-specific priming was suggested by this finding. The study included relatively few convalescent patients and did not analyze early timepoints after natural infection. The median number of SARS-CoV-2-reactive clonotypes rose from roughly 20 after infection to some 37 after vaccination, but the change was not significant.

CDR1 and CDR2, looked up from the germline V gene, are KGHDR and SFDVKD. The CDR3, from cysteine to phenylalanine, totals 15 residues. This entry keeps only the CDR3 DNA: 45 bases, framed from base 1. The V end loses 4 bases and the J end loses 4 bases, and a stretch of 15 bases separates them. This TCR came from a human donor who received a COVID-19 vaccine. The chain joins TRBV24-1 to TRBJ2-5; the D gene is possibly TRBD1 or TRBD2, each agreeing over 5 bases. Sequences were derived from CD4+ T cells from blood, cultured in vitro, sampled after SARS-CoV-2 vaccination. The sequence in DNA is TGTGCCACCAGTGACGCCGGACGGGGCGTAGAGACCCAGTACTTC. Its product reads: CATSDAGRGVETQYF.